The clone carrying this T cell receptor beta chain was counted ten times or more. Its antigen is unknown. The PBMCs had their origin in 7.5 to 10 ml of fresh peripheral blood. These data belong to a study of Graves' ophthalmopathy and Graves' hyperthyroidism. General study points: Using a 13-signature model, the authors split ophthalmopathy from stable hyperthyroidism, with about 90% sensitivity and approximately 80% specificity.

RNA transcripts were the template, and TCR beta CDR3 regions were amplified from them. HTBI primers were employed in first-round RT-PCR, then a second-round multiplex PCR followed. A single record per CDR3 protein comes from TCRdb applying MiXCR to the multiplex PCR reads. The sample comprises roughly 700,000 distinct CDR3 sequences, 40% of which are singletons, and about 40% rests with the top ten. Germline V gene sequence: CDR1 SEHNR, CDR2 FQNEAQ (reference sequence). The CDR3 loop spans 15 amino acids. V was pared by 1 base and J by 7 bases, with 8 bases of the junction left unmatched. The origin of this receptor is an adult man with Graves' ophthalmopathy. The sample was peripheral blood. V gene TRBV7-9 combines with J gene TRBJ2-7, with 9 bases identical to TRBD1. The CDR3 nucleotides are TGTGCCAGCAGCTTAGACGGGACAGGGTCGAGGGAGCAGTACTTC. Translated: CASSLDGTGSREQYF.